The clone carrying this TCR beta chain was counted ten times or more. The entry originates in a study of T cells after yellow fever vaccination. TCRdb processed the 5' RACE reads anew with MiXCR; each CDR3 protein has one entry. The sample records about 210,000 distinct CDR3 sequences, under 3.5% being singletons. Deletions cut 4 bases from V and 7 bases from J, with 14 bases between. The germline V gene has CDR1 SGHTA and CDR2 FQGNSA. The CDR3 extends over 13 amino acids. This clonotype was obtained from a man aged 18 to 30 who received the YFV17D yellow fever vaccine. The material was CD4+ T cells sorted from PBMCs, obtained 10 days after the yellow fever booster vaccination. The V gene is TRBV7-2, the J gene TRBJ2-7; D is uncertain. The CDR3 sequence: CASSSLVGSEQYV. CDR3 nucleotides: TGTGCCAGCAGCTCCCTGGTGGGTTCTGAGCAGTACGTC.